This T cell receptor beta chain was found in a study of blood T cell repertoires in COVID-19. Study summary: Both acute and convalescent COVID-19 samples were obtained from the United States, Italy and Spain. T cells, B-cell-depleted T cells, or PBMCs supplied cDNA or gDNA.

As processed by the authors: Amplified reference gene primers provided the basis for estimating nucleated cell counts. The table came from immunoSEQ multiplex PCR; TCRdb's copy has only in-frame clones and leaves some out. For V, J and clone size, that table is used; D and trimming come from the DNA. Among some 290,000 clones, around 81% were seen once, and the ten largest hold around 3%. J gave up 1 base and V 5 bases, and 5 bases lay outside the gene matches. The CDR3 is 14 residues long. Germline V gene lookup returns CDR1 LNHDA and CDR2 SQIVND (reference sequence). This clone occurred once. The sequencing input was peripheral blood. This sequence joins TRBV19 and TRBJ2-7, with 7 bases identical to TRBD1. The receptor was isolated from a woman aged 55-75 years with active or convalescent COVID-19. CDR3 residues: CASSHPRGSYEQYF. CDR3 DNA sequence: TGTGCCAGTAGTCACCCCAGGGGGTCCTACGAGCAGTACTTC.